This entry concerns a single T cell receptor beta chain. The sample is drawn from a study of control samples from healthy donors and cancer patients. Profiled with immunoSEQ multiplex PCR; TCRdb holds only in-frame clones, not every one. The table lists 250,000 to 300,000 clones, over 75% of them singletons. The CDR3 loop spans 14 amino acids. Germline CDR1 and CDR2: SGHNT and YENEEA. Deletions cut 0 bases from V and 2 bases from J, with 7 bases between. Material: PBMCs. V usage is TRBV11-3 and J usage is TRBJ2-5; no clear D. This sequence was found in a woman aged 55-69 years with lung cancer. CDR3 DNA sequence: TGTGCCAGCAGCTTAGACCCGGCGCAAGAGACCCAGTACTTC. This codes for CASSLDPAQETQYF.